Below, 10 T cell receptor beta chains from the same sample are listed, as sequenced in a study of blood T cell repertoires in COVID-19 (dated by TCRdb to 2019 to 2021). Library method: the immunoSEQ multiplex PCR assay. TCRdb re-hosts the immuneACCESS table, in-frame sequences only. Its copies lack some clones; in the studies checked, an unresolved V gene accounts for under half of them, and the cause for the rest is not known. The sample table contains around 200,000 clones; only one count was recorded for approximately 92% of them. The ten largest clones represent 2% to 2.5% of the sample. The specimen sequenced was PBMCs or T cells enriched from blood (not recorded which). Every receptor here comes from a woman aged 40-49 years with acute COVID-19.

Turning to this clone: A junction end diverges from the germline sequence, so it may reflect a read error. J is TRBJ1-2 and V is TRBV5-4; perhaps TRBD1 as D (5 bases). This CDR3 contains 15 residues. Germline CDR1 reads SGHNT; CDR2 reads YYREEE (reference sequence). The CDR3 protein is CASSLAGNLGHRVPF. Here the CDR3 DNA reads TGTGCCAGCAGCTTGGCCGGCAATCTCGGACACCGGGTTCCCTTC.

This chain joins TRBV24-1 and TRBJ1-5; D uncertain. The CDR3 runs to 17 residues. Trimming removed 4 bases at V and 6 bases at J, with 21 bases between. The germline gives CDR1 KGHDR, CDR2 SFDVKD. Here the CDR3 DNA reads TGTGCCACCAGTGACTCTCTGGTACGGGGTCGAGGTCAGCCCCAGCATTTT. The encoded protein is CATSDSLVRGRGQPQHF.

The rearrangement joins TRBV18 to TRBJ2-7; perhaps TRBD2 as D (5 bases). Germline V gene lookup returns CDR1 KGHSH and CDR2 LQKENI. V gave up 0 bases and J gave up 5 bases, with 8 bases separating them. This CDR3 has 13 residues. CDR3 DNA sequence: TGTGCCAGCTCACCACCAGTCGGGGACGAGCAGTACTTC. It encodes CASSPPVGDEQYF.

The rearrangement joins TRBV4-1 to TRBJ1-6; 9 bases are a match to TRBD1. V lost 1 base and J lost 2; bases outside the gene matches: 6. Per the germline V gene, CDR1 is MGHRA and CDR2 is YSYEKL. This CDR3 region has 18 residues. DNA for the CDR3: TGCGCCAGCAGCCAAGGGACAGGGGTCGGGACCTATAATTCACCCCTCCACTTT. Translation gives CASSQGTGVGTYNSPLHF.

As for this clone: The same CDR3 can be traced to other DNA sequences in this sample. V gene TRBV3-1 (or the pseudogene TRBV3-2) combines with J gene TRBJ1-5; no firm D call. V lost 4 bases and J lost 6, with 10 bases in between. In germline, CDR1 is LGHDT, CDR2 YNNKEL (reference sequence). This CDR3 has 13 residues. The CDR3 DNA is TGTGCCAGCAGCCCTAAGCGAGGTCAGCCCCAGCATTTT. It is translated as CASSPKRGQPQHF.

This clone was observed once. The chain recombines TRBV3-1 (or the pseudogene TRBV3-2) with TRBJ1-2, with 9 bases aligning to TRBD1. Losses at the gene ends were 4 bases for V and 7 bases for J; bases not matched to a gene: 7. Germline V CDR1 and CDR2: LGHDT, YNNKEL (reference sequence). The CDR3 spans 14 residues. The CDR3 DNA reads TGTGCCAGCAGCCCGGGACAGGGATATGGTGGCTACACCTTC. Translated, it gives CASSPGQGYGGYTF.

This clone was observed many times. This chain connects TRBV6-6 to TRBJ2-7; D ambiguous. In germline, CDR1 is MNHNY, CDR2 SVGAGI (reference sequence). V was trimmed by 5 bases and J by 2 bases, leaving 13 bases between them. This CDR3 is built from 14 residues. The CDR3 bases are TGTGCCAGCAGTACCTTGTCGCCGGCCTACGAGCAGTACTTC. It specifies CASSTLSPAYEQYF.

Here the CDR3 reads CASSVDRAGELFF. The CDR3, as DNA: TGCGCCAGCAGCGTGGACAGGGCGGGGGAGCTGTTTTTT. The chain has TRBV10-1 and TRBJ2-2; 8 bases match TRBD1. This CDR3 comprises 13 residues. Losses at the gene ends were 6 bases for V and 8 bases for J; bases not matched to a gene: 5. Germline V gene data show CDR1 as WNHNN and CDR2 as SYGVQD (reference sequence).

The chain couples TRBV2 to TRBJ1-3, with TRBD1 matching 7 bases. Germline V gene data show CDR1 as SNHLY and CDR2 as FYNNEI. CDR3 length: 15 amino acids. J lost 2 bases, V lost 6 bases, and 7 bases had no gene match. This CDR3 reads CASRPTGTAGNTIYF. CDR3 nucleotides: TGTGCCAGCAGACCTACCGGGACAGCTGGAAACACCATATATTTT.

This clone was found once. The V and J genes are TRBV5-1 and TRBJ2-5, with 9 bases matching TRBD2. CDR3 length: 16 residues. In germline, CDR1 is SGHRS, CDR2 YFSETQ. V was pared by 4 bases and J by 3 bases, with 10 bases of the junction left unmatched. Here the CDR3 DNA reads TGCGCCAGCAGCGCGGGGGGGAATCCCGTAAAAGAGACCCAGTACTTC. Amino acid sequence: CASSAGGNPVKETQYF.